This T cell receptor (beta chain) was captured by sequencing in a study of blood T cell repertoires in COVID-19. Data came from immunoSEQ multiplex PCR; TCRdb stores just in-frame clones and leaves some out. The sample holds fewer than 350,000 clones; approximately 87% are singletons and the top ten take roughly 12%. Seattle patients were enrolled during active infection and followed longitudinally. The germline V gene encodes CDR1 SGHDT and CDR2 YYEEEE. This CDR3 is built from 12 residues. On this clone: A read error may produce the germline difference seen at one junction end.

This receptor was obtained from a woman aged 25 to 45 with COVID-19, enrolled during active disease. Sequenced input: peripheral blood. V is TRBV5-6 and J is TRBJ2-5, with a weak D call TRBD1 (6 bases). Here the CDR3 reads CASSWPGTRLHF. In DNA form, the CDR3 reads TGTGCCAGCAGCTGGCCCGGGACAAGACTTCACTTC. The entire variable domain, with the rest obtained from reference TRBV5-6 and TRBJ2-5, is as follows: DAGVTQSPTHLIKTRGQQVTLRCSPKSGHDTVSWYQQALGQGPQFIFQYYEEEERQRGNFPDRFSGHQFPNYSSELNVNALLLGDSALYLCASSWPGTRLHFGPGTRLLVL.